This T cell receptor beta chain is drawn from a study of blood T cell repertoires in COVID-19. In the study overall: Samples taken during acute and convalescent COVID-19 were collected in the United States, Italy and Spain. PBMCs, B-cell-depleted T cells, or T cells were the source of the cDNA or gDNA that made up the material.

In the study's own analysis: The assay estimated nucleated cells by amplifying reference gene primers. Profiling relied on immunoSEQ multiplex PCR, and the TCRdb table lists in-frame clones only, not all of them. V and J calls plus clone size are reproduced from that table; the DNA served to infer D and trimming. The table records a few hundred thousand clones, around 84% of them present only once. The germline gives CDR1 SGHRS, CDR2 YFSETQ. The CDR3 has 14 residues. V lost 0 bases and J 3 bases, leaving 9 bases between the germline ends. Sequencing was done on a sample of peripheral blood. The sequence derives from a young woman with acute or convalescent COVID-19. This chain links TRBV5-1 with TRBJ2-5, with D perhaps TRBD2 (6 bases). CDR3 in DNA: TGCGCCAGCAGCTTGGCCACGGGAGAAGAGACCCAGTACTTC. This sequence encodes CASSLATGEETQYF. Variable domain in full (rest from reference TRBV5-1 and TRBJ2-5): KAGVTQTPRYLIKTRGQQVTLSCSPISGHRSVSWYQQTPGQGLQFLFEYFSETQRNKGNFPGRFSGRQFSNSRSEMNVSTLELGDSALYLCASSLATGEETQYFGPGTRLLVL.